A single sample is the source of the 10 T cell receptor beta chains below, sequenced in a study of T cell responses to AZD1222 COVID-19 vaccine. Profiled with immunoSEQ multiplex PCR; TCRdb holds only in-frame clones, not every one. Among approximately 170,000 clones, less than 95% were seen once, and the ten largest hold around 4%. The starting material was peripheral blood, obtained on day 0 of AZD1222 vaccination. These receptor sequences come from an adult in good health.

This clone has just one count. The chain links TRBV5-4 to TRBJ1-1; TRBD1 aligns across 8 bases. The CDR3 consists of 15 residues. Germline CDR1 is SGHNT and CDR2 is YYREEE (reference sequence). V shed 8 bases and J 6 bases; nucleotides not matched to a gene: 15. The CDR3: CASSTPRQGSSEAFF. The CDR3 nucleotides are TGTGCCAGTAGCACCCCGAGACAGGGGAGCTCTGAAGCTTTCTTT.

The chain has TRBV5-1 and TRBJ2-7; TRBD1 agrees at 7 bases. The CDR3 length is 18 residues. Germline CDR1 SGHRS, CDR2 YFSETQ. The junction had 17 bases not matched to a gene; V was cut back by 4 bases and J by 1 base. Written as DNA, the CDR3 is TGCGCCAGCAGCCCCCTGGCAGGGGGATTAATGAGGTCCTACGAGCAGTACTTC. Protein product: CASSPLAGGLMRSYEQYF. Full variable domain (rest looked up from reference TRBV5-1 and TRBJ2-7): KAGVTQTPRYLIKTRGQQVTLSCSPISGHRSVSWYQQTPGQGLQFLFEYFSETQRNKGNFPGRFSGRQFSNSRSEMNVSTLELGDSALYLCASSPLAGGLMRSYEQYFGPGTRLTVT.

V and J are TRBV28 and TRBJ2-7; TRBD1 agrees at 9 bases. Germline V CDR1 and CDR2: MDHEN, SYDVKM. V shed 8 bases and J 0 bases; nucleotides not matched to a gene: 5. This CDR3 is 14 amino acids long. CDR3 sequence reads: CASEGQGSSYEQYF. DNA of the CDR3: TGTGCCAGCGAGGGACAGGGTTCCTCCTACGAGCAGTACTTC.

The rearrangement joins TRBV28 to TRBJ2-2, with 10 bases aligning to TRBD2. The CDR3 sequence is 13 residues long. With 10 bases clipped from V and 6 bases from J, the junction kept 5 bases outside the gene matches. Germline CDR1 and CDR2: MDHEN and SYDVKM. In nucleotides, the CDR3 is TGTGCCATAGGACTAGCGGCCCCCGGGGAGCTGTTTTTT. This codes for CAIGLAAPGELFF.

The V and J genes are TRBV19 and TRBJ1-1; a weak D match, TRBD1 (5 bases). CDR3 size: 15 residues. Trimming shortened V by 4 bases and J by 4 bases, and 16 bases separated the two germline ends. Per the germline V gene, CDR1 is LNHDA and CDR2 is SQIVND (reference sequence). The CDR3 bases are TGTGCCAGTAGTAACGGGACCCCCCTTCCCACTGAAGCTTTCTTT. Amino acid sequence: CASSNGTPLPTEAFF.

The chain has TRBV27 and TRBJ2-2; 7 positions match TRBD1. Looked up from germline, CDR1 is MNHEY and CDR2 is SMNVEV (reference sequence). The trim removed 2 bases at V and 2 bases at J, leaving 2 bases unmatched. The CDR3 has 15 residues. CDR3 nucleotide sequence: TGTGCCAGCAGTTTACGACAGGGCAACACCGGGGAGCTGTTTTTT. Translated: CASSLRQGNTGELFF.

This rearrangement joins TRBV18 to TRBJ2-1; tentatively, D is TRBD1 or TRBD2 (5 bases each). Germline lookup yields CDR1 KGHSH and CDR2 LQKENI. The CDR3 runs 12 residues. The germline V and J ends were trimmed by 3 bases and 7 bases, with 7 bases remaining between them. For the CDR3, the DNA is TGTGCCAGCTCACCGGGGGTAAATGAGCAGTTCTTC. It encodes CASSPGVNEQFF.

This chain uses TRBV10-3 with TRBJ2-1; the match to TRBD2 covers 7 bases. With 4 bases clipped from V and 2 bases from J, the junction kept 5 bases outside the gene matches. CDR3 length equals 15 residues. Germline CDR1 is ENHRY and CDR2 is SYGVKD. Here the CDR3 reads CAISAGRRTYNEQFF. The CDR3 nucleotides read TGTGCCATCAGTGCCGGGAGGAGGACCTACAATGAGCAGTTCTTC.

This chain uses TRBV9 with TRBJ2-5, with D perhaps TRBD1 (6 bases). This CDR3 is 15 amino acids long. Germline-derived CDR1 and CDR2 are SGDLS and YYNGEE. V was pared by 4 bases and J by 4 bases, with 17 bases between. CDR3 coding DNA: TGTGCCAGCAGCTCTCAAACAGGGTTAGCAGAGACCCAGTACTTC. The encoded protein is CASSSQTGLAETQYF.

The CDR3, as DNA: TGTGCCAGCAGCTTAGTAGCAGCTACTTCCTACGAGCAGTACTTC. Encoded protein: CASSLVAATSYEQYF. The chain has TRBV11-2 and TRBJ2-7; D unclear. CDR1 and CDR2 (germline): SGHAT, FQNNGV. Trimming left V 1 base short and J 1 base short, with 11 bases between. This CDR3 has 15 residues.